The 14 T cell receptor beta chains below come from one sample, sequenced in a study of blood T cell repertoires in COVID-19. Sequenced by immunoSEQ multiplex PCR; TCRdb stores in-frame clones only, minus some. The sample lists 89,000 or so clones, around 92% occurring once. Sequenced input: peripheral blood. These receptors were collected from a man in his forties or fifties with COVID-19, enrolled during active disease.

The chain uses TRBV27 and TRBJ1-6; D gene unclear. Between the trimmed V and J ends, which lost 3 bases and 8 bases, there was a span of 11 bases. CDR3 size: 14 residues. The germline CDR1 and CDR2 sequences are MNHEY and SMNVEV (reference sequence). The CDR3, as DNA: TGTGCCAGCAGTTTCGTCGGGAAGTATTCACCCCTCCACTTT. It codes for CASSFVGKYSPLHF.

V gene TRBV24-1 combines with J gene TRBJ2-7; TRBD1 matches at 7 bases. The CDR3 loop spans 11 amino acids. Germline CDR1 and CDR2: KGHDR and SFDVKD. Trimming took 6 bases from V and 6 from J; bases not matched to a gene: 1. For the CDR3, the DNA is TGTGCCACCAGTCAGGGGGTCGAGCAGTACTTC. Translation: CATSQGVEQYF.

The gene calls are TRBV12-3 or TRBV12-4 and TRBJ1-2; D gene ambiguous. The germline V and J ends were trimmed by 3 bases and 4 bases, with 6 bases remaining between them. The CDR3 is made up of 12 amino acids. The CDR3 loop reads CASSLVSYGYTF. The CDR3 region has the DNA TGTGCCAGCAGTTTGGTCAGCTATGGCTACACCTTC.

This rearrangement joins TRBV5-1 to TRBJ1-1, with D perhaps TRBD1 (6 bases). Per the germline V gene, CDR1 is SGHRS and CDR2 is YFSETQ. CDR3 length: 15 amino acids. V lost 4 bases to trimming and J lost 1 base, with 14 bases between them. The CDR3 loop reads CASSPRQDRNTEAFF. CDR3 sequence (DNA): TGCGCCAGCAGCCCGCGACAGGACAGGAACACTGAAGCTTTCTTT.

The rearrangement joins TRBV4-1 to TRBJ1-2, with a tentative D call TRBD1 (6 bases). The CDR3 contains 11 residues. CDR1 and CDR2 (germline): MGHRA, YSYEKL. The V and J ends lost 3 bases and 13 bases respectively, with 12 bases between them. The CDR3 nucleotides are TGCGCCAGCAGCCAGAGGACAGCGACCACCTTC. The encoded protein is CASSQRTATTF.

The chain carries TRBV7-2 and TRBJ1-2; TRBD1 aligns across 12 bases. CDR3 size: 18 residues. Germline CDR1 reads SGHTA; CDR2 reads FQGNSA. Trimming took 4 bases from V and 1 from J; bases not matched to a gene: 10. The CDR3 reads CASSSGTGGVSINYGYTF. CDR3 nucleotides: TGTGCCAGCAGCTCCGGGACAGGGGGCGTATCGATTAACTATGGCTACACCTTC.

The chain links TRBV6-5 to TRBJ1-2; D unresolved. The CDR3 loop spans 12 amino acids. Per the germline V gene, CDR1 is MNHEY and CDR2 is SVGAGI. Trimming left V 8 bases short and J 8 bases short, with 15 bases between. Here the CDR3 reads CASRTGNSGYTF. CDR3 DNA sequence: TGTGCCAGCCGAACGGGTAATTCAGGCTACACCTTC.

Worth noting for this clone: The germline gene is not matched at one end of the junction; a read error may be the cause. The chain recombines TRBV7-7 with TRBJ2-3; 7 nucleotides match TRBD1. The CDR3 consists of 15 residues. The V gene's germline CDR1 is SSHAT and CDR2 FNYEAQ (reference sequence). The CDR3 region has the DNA TGTGCTAGCAGCTTAACGACAGGGATGACAGATACGCAGTATTTT. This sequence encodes CASSLTTGMTDTQYF.

The CDR3 sequence is CASSFGSYEQYF. The DNA for the CDR3 is TGTGCCAGCAGTTTTGGGAGCTACGAGCAGTACTTC. The chain carries TRBV12-3 or TRBV12-4 and TRBJ2-7; tentative D call: TRBD2 (5 bases). This CDR3 has 12 amino acids. V was clipped by 3 bases and J by 3 bases, with 6 bases between them.

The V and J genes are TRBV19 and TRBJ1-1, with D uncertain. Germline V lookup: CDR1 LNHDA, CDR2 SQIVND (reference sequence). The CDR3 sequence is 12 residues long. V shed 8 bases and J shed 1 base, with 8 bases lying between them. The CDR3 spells CASLGRNTEAFF. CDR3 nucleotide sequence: TGTGCCAGTCTAGGGAGGAACACTGAAGCTTTCTTT.

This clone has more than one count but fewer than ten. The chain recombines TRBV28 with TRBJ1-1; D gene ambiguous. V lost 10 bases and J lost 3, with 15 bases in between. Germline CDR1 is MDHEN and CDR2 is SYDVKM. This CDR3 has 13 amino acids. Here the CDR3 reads CATLDGGHTEAFF. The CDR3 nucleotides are TGTGCCACCCTCGATGGAGGGCACACTGAAGCTTTCTTT.

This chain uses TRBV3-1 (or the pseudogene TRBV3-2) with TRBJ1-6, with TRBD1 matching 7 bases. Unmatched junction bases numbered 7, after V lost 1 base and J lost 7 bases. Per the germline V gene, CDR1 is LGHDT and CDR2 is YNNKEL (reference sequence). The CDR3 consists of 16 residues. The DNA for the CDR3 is TGTGCCAGCAGCCAAGGGGGACAGAGGGTAAATTCACCCCTCCACTTT. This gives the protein CASSQGGQRVNSPLHF.

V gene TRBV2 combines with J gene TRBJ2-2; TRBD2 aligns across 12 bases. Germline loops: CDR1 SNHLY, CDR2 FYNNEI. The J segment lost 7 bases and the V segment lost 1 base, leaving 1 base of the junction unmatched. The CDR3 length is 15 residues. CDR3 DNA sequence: TGTGCCAGCAGTGAAGGGACTAGCGGGATCGGGGAGCTGTTTTTT. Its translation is CASSEGTSGIGELFF.

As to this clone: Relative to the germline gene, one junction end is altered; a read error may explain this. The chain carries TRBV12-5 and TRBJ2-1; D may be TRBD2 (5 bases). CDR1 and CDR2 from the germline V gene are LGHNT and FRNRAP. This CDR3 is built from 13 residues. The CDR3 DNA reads TGTGCTAGTGGATTGGCGGGTTACAATGAGCAGTTCTTC. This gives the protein CASGLAGYNEQFF.